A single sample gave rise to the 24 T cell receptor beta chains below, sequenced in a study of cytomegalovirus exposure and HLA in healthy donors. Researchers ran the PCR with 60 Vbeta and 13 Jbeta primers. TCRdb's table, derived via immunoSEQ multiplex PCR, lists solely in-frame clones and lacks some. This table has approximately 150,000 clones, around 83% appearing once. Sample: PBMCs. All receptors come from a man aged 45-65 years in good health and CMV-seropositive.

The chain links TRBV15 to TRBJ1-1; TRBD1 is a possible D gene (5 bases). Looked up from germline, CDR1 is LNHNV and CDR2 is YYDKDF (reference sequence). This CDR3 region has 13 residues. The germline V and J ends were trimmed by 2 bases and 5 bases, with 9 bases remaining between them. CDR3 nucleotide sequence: TGTGCCACCAGCAGACAGGGAGGTACTGAAGCTTTCTTT. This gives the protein CATSRQGGTEAFF.

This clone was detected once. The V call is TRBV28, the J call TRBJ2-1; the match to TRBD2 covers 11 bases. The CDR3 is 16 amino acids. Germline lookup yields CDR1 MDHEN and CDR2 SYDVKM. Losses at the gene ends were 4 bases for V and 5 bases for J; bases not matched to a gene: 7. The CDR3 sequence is CASSSRLAGPNNEQFF. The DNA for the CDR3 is TGTGCCAGCAGTTCCAGACTAGCGGGGCCCAACAATGAGCAGTTCTTC.

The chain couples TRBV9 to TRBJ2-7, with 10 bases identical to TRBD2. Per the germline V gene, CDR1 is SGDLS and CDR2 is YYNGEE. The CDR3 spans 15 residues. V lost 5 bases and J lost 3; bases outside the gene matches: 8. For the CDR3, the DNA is TGTGCCAGCAGTGAAAGCGGGGGGGCTTTCTACGAGCAGTACTTC. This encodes CASSESGGAFYEQYF.

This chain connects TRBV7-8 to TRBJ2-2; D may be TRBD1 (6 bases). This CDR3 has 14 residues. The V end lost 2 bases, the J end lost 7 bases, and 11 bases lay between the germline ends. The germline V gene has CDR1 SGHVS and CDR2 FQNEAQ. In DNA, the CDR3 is TGTGCCAGCAGCTTACAGGGGCTCGGCGGGGAGCTGTTTTTT. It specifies CASSLQGLGGELFF.

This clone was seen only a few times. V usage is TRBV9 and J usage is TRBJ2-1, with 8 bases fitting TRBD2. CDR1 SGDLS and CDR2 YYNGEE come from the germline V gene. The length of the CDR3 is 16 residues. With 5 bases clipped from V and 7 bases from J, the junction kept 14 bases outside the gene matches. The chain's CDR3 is CASSFGLAGAQNEQFF. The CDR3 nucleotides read TGTGCCAGCAGTTTCGGGCTAGCGGGTGCTCAGAATGAGCAGTTCTTC.

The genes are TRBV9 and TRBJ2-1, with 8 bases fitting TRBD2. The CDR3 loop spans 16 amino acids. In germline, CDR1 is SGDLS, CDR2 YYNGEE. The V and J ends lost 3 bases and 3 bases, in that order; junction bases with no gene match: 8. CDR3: CASSAGLSGNYNEQFF. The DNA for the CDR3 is TGTGCCAGCAGCGCGGGACTTAGCGGGAACTACAATGAGCAGTTCTTC.

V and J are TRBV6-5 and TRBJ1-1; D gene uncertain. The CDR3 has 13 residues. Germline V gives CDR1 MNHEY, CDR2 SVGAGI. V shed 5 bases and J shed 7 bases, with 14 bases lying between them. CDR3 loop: CASSEKSHGEAFF. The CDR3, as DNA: TGTGCCAGCAGTGAAAAAAGCCACGGTGAAGCTTTCTTT.

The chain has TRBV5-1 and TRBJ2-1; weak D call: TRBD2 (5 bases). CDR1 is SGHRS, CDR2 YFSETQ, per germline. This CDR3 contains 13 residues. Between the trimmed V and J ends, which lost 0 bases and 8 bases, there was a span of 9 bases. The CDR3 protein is CASSLGGFDEQFF. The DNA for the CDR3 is TGCGCCAGCAGCTTGGGAGGGTTTGATGAGCAGTTCTTC.

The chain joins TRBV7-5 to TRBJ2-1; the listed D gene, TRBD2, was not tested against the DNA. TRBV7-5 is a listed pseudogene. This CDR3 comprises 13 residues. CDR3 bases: TGTGCCAGACGGCCCGGGACGGGACTCCCAACGTTCTTC. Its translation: CARRPGTGLPTFF.

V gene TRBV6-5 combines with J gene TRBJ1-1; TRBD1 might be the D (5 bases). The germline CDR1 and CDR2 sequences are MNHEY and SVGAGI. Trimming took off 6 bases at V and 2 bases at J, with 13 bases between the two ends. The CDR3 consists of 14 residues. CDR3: CASRRPQGNTEAFF. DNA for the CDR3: TGTGCCAGCAGGCGGCCTCAGGGTAACACTGAAGCTTTCTTT.

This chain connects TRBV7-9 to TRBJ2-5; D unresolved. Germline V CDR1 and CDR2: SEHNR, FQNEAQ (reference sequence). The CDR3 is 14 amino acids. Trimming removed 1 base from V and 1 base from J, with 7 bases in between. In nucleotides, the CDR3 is TGTGCCAGCAGCTTAGGGTCTAGCCAAGAGACCCAGTACTTC. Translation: CASSLGSSQETQYF.

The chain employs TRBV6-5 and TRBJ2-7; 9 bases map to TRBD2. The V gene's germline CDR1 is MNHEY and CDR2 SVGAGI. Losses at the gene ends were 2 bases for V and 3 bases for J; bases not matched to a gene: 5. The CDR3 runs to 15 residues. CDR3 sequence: CASSYPVAGVYEQYF. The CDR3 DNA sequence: TGTGCCAGCAGTTACCCGGTAGCGGGAGTCTACGAGCAGTACTTC.

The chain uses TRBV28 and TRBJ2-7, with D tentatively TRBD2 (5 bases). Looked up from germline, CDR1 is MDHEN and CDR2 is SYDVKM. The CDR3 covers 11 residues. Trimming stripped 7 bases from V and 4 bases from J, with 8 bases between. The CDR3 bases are TGTGCCAGCAAGGGAGCATACGAGCAGTACTTC. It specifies CASKGAYEQYF.

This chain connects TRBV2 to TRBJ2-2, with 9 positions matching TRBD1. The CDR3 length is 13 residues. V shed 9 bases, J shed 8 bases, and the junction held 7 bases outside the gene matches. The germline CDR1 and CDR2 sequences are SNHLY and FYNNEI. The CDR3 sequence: CASHTGGVGELFF. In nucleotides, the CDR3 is TGTGCCAGTCACACAGGGGGCGTGGGGGAGCTGTTTTTT.

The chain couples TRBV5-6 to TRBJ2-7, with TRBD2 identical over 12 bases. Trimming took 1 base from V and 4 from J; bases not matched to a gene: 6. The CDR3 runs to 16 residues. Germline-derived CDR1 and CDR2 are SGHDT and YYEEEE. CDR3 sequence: CASSLPLAGGQYEQYF. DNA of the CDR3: TGTGCCAGCAGCTTGCCCCTAGCGGGAGGGCAATACGAGCAGTACTTC.

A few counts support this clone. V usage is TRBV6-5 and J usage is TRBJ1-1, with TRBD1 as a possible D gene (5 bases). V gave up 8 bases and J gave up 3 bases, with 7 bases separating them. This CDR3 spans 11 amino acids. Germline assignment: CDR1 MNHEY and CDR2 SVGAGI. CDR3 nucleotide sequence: TGTGCCAGCCAGGGTTACACTGAAGCTTTCTTT. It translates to CASQGYTEAFF.

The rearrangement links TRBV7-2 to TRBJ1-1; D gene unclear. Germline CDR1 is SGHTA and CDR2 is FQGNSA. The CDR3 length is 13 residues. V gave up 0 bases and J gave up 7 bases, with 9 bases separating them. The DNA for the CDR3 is TGTGCCAGCAGCTTAGCGCAGAGGAGTGAAGCTTTCTTT. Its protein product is CASSLAQRSEAFF.

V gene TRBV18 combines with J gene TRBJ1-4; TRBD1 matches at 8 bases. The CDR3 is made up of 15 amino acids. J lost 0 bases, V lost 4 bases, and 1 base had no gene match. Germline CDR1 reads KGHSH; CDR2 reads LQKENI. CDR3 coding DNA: TGTGCCAGCTCACGACAGGGGACAACTAATGAAAAACTGTTTTTT. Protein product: CASSRQGTTNEKLFF. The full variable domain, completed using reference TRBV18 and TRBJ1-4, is NAGVMQNPRHLVRRRGQEARLRCSPMKGHSHVYWYRQLPEEGLKFMVYLQKENIIDESGMPKERFSAEFPKEGPSILRIQQVVRGDSAAYFCASSRQGTTNEKLFFGSGTQLSVL.

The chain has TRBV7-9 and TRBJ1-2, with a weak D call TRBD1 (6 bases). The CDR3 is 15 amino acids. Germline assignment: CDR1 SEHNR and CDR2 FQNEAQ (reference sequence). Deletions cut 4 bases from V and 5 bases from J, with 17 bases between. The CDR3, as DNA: TGTGCCAGCAGCTCCCTCCCAGGGGTTGGGTATGGCTACACCTTC. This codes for CASSSLPGVGYGYTF. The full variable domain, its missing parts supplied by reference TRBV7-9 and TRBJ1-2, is DTGVSQNPRHKITKRGQNVTFRCDPISEHNRLYWYRQTLGQGPEFLTYFQNEAQLEKSRLLSDRFSAERPKGSFSTLEIQRTEQGDSAMYLCASSSLPGVGYGYTFGSGTRLTVV.

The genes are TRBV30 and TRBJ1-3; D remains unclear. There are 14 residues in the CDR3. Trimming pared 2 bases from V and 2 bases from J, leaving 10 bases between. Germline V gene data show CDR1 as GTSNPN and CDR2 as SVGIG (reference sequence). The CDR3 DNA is TGTGCCTGGAGTAGGAGGAATACTGGAAACACCATATATTTT. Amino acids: CAWSRRNTGNTIYF.

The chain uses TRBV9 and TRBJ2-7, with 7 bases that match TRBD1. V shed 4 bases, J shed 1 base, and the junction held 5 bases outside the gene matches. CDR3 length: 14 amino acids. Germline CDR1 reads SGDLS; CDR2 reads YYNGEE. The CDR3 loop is CASSPTGQSYEQYF. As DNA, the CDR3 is TGTGCCAGCAGCCCGACAGGGCAGTCCTACGAGCAGTACTTC.

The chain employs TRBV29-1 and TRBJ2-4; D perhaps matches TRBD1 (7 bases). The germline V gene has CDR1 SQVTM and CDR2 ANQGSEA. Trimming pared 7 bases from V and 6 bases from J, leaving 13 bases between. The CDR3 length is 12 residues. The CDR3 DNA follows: TGCAGCGGGGGGGACAGCAGAAACATTCAGTACTTC. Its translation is CSGGDSRNIQYF. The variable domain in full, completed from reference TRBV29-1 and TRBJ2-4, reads SAVISQKPSRDICQRGTSLTIQCQVDSQVTMMFWYRQQPGQSLTLIATANQGSEATYESGFVIDKFPISRPNLTFSTLTVSNMSPEDSSIYLCSGGDSRNIQYFGAGTRLSVL.

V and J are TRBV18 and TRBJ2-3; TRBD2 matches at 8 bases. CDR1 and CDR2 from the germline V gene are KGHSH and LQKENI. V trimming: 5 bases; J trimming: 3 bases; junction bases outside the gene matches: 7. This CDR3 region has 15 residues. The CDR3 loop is CASSELAGSTDTQYF. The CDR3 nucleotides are TGTGCCAGCTCAGAGCTAGCGGGCTCGACAGATACGCAGTATTTT.

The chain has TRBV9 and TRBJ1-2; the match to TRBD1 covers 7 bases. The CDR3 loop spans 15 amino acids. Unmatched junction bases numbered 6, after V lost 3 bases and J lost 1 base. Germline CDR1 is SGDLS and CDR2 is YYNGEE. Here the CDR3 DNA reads TGTGCCAGCAGCGCGACCGGGACAGATAACTATGGCTACACCTTC. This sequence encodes CASSATGTDNYGYTF.